This T cell receptor (beta chain) was observed in a study of Graves' ophthalmopathy and Graves' hyperthyroidism. Study conclusions and caveats: Blood contained most expanded thyroid clonotypes exceeding 0.001 frequency.

From fresh peripheral blood, over 9 ml in volume, the PBMCs were obtained. The CDR3 totals 16 residues. The V segment lost 3 bases and the J segment 4 bases; nucleotides outside the gene matches: 13. Germline CDR1 and CDR2: SGHRS and YFSETQ. The authors amplified TCR beta CDR3 regions, and they did so from RNA transcripts for repertoire sequencing. HTBI primers primed a first-round RT-PCR, and a second-round multiplex PCR followed. Via MiXCR, TCRdb re-called the multiplex PCR reads, giving one row per CDR3 protein. The data hold some 210,000 distinct CDR3 sequences, with just under 30% observed a single time. On this clonotype: The antigen is not known.

This chain joins TRBV5-1 and TRBJ2-7, with TRBD1 matching over 7 bases. The sequenced sample was peripheral blood. The TCR was taken from a man aged 45-65 years with Graves' ophthalmopathy. This CDR3 reads CASSSSTGAHPYEQYF. The CDR3 DNA sequence: TGCGCCAGCAGCTCATCCACAGGGGCGCATCCGTACGAGCAGTACTTC.